Following are 21 T cell receptor beta chains from one sample sequenced in a study of cytomegalovirus exposure and HLA in healthy donors. TCRdb keeps only in-frame clones here, not all; method: immunoSEQ multiplex PCR. Of 220,000 or so clones listed, approximately 88% are singletons. Material for sequencing was PBMCs. The receptor source for this set is a young woman in good health and CMV-seropositive.

J is TRBJ2-7 and V is TRBV6-5; TRBD1 or TRBD2 may be the D gene (5 bases each). The CDR3 consists of 14 residues. V gave up 6 bases and J gave up 0 bases, with 12 bases separating them. The germline gives CDR1 MNHEY, CDR2 SVGAGI. CDR3: CASSQGPLSYEQYF. In DNA, the CDR3 is TGTGCCAGCAGCCAGGGACCCCTCTCCTACGAGCAGTACTTC.

This chain joins TRBV29-1 and TRBJ2-5; D is possibly TRBD1 (5 bases). CDR1 is SQVTM and CDR2 is ANQGSEA in the germline V gene. V shed 0 bases and J shed 3 bases, with 8 bases lying between them. The CDR3 runs 13 residues. DNA for the CDR3: TGCAGCGTTGAAGAGGACAACAAAGAGACCCAGTACTTC. Amino acid sequence: CSVEEDNKETQYF.

This clone was picked up one time. The chain employs TRBV5-1 and TRBJ1-4; possibly TRBD1 for D (6 bases). The CDR3 has 16 residues. V was pared by 4 bases and J by 8 bases, with 21 bases between. CDR1 is SGHRS, CDR2 YFSETQ, per germline. CDR3 bases: TGCGCCAGCAGCCCACAATGGGGGCAGCACAACGAAAAACTGTTTTTT. The encoded protein is CASSPQWGQHNEKLFF.

V and J are TRBV5-6 and TRBJ2-1; D uncertain. Trimming pared 0 bases from V and 3 bases from J, leaving 13 bases between. CDR1 and CDR2 from the germline V gene are SGHDT and YYEEEE. This CDR3 contains 16 residues. The CDR3 nucleotides read TGTGCCAGCAGCTTGGCCCGTCGTCCGAGCTACAATGAGCAGTTCTTC. This gives the protein CASSLARRPSYNEQFF.

The chain combines TRBV6-1 with TRBJ2-7, with 8 bases aligning to TRBD2. V was pared by 1 base and J by 3 bases, with 5 bases of the junction left unmatched. The CDR3 length is 15 residues. Germline CDR1 MNHNS, CDR2 SASEGT. Here the CDR3 reads CASSEGGTSGYEQYF. For the CDR3, the DNA is TGTGCCAGCAGTGAAGGAGGAACTAGCGGCTACGAGCAGTACTTC.

This rearrangement joins TRBV30 to TRBJ2-7; perhaps TRBD2 as D (5 bases). Germline CDR1 reads GTSNPN; CDR2 reads SVGIG (reference sequence). Trimming took off 0 bases at V and 6 bases at J, with 12 bases between the two ends. The CDR3 length is 13 residues. The CDR3 here is CAWSVSGNLEQYF. The CDR3, as DNA: TGTGCCTGGAGTGTTTCCGGGAACCTCGAGCAGTACTTC.

V and J are TRBV28 and TRBJ1-5; D remains unclear. V lost 6 bases and J 1 base, leaving 10 bases between the germline ends. The CDR3 runs to 14 residues. Germline values: CDR1 MDHEN, CDR2 SYDVKM. As DNA, the CDR3 is TGTGCCAGCAGACCGGGAGGAAGCAATCAGCCCCAGCATTTT. Its translation is CASRPGGSNQPQHF.

This chain uses TRBV27 with TRBJ1-2; 10 positions agree with TRBD1. V lost 6 bases to trimming and J lost 8 bases; unmatched junction nucleotides: 12. The CDR3 has 15 amino acids. Germline CDR1 and CDR2: MNHEY and SMNVEV (reference sequence). This CDR3 is CASRHTGTGVWGYTF. Written as DNA, the CDR3 is TGTGCCAGCAGGCATACCGGGACAGGGGTTTGGGGCTACACCTTC.

This clone was counted only a few times. The sample has other DNA sequences that encode this CDR3 too. V gene TRBV18 combines with J gene TRBJ1-1, with a weak D call TRBD1 (5 bases). The V gene lost 1 base and the J gene lost 0 bases, with 6 bases spanning the gap. This CDR3 contains 14 residues. Looked up from germline, CDR1 is KGHSH and CDR2 is LQKENI. CDR3 amino acids: CASSPQGMNTEAFF. Here the CDR3 DNA reads TGTGCCAGCTCACCACAGGGGATGAACACTGAAGCTTTCTTT.

V is TRBV10-3 and J is TRBJ1-4; the D gene is possibly TRBD1 (6 bases). V lost 3 bases and J lost 4, with 9 bases in between. Germline V gene lookup returns CDR1 ENHRY and CDR2 SYGVKD. CDR3 length: 14 residues. The CDR3: CAISEQGLNEKLFF. CDR3 DNA: TGTGCCATCAGTGAACAGGGACTTAATGAAAAACTGTTTTTT.

The gene calls are TRBV30 and TRBJ2-7; D uncertain. Germline V lookup: CDR1 GTSNPN, CDR2 SVGIG (reference sequence). CDR3 length: 13 residues. V was trimmed by 1 base and J by 4 bases, leaving 11 bases between them. The chain's CDR3 is CAWSGFPGYEQYF. The CDR3 DNA reads as TGTGCCTGGAGTGGATTTCCGGGTTACGAGCAGTACTTC.

The rearrangement links TRBV2 to TRBJ2-3; 8 nucleotides line up with TRBD2. CDR1 is SNHLY, CDR2 FYNNEI, per germline. The CDR3 is 14 amino acids. The V segment lost 8 bases and the J segment 5 bases; nucleotides outside the gene matches: 9. In DNA form, the CDR3 reads TGTGCCAGCCGTCGGCTAGCGGGCGGAGATACGCAGTATTTT. This gives the protein CASRRLAGGDTQYF.

This clone has only a few counts. The V gene is TRBV27, the J gene TRBJ1-2; no reliable D call. Germline-derived CDR1 and CDR2 are MNHEY and SMNVEV (reference sequence). V lost 8 bases to trimming and J lost 13 bases, with 17 bases between them. This CDR3 comprises 11 residues. For the CDR3, the DNA is TGTGCCAGCGGACGAATCGGGAAACCCACCTTC. Translating gives CASGRIGKPTF.

This sequence joins TRBV12-2 and TRBJ2-5. TRBV12-2 is deemed a pseudogene. The CDR3 has 10 amino acids. The CDR3 DNA follows: TGTGCAAGTCCCCAAGAGACCCAGTACTTC. Residues: CASPQETQYF.

This rearrangement joins TRBV18 to TRBJ2-1; 9 nucleotides align to TRBD2. With V trimmed by 6 bases and J by 4 bases, 10 bases remained unmatched. Germline CDR1 KGHSH, CDR2 LQKENI. The CDR3 covers 16 residues. This CDR3 is CASSNGVAGVYNEQFF. CDR3 nucleotides: TGTGCCAGCTCCAATGGGGTAGCGGGAGTTTACAATGAGCAGTTCTTC.

The rearrangement uses TRBV25-1 and TRBJ2-2; D is unclear. Trimming removed 5 bases from V and 7 bases from J, with 8 bases in between. CDR1 MGHDK and CDR2 SYGVNS come from the germline V gene. There are 12 residues in the CDR3. CDR3 region: CASSSEGGELFF. The CDR3, as DNA: TGTGCCAGCAGTTCCGAAGGCGGGGAGCTGTTTTTT.

The V call is TRBV7-2, the J call TRBJ2-1; TRBD2 aligns across 7 bases. The junction had 3 bases not matched to a gene; V was cut back by 5 bases and J by 2 bases. Germline assignment: CDR1 SGHTA and CDR2 FQGNSA. The CDR3 has 14 amino acids. The CDR3, as DNA: TGTGCCAGCAGCCCCGGACTAGCCTACAATGAGCAGTTCTTC. Protein: CASSPGLAYNEQFF.

The CDR3 region has the DNA TGTGCCAGCAGCCAAGATCGGGGTAGCGGCACAGATACGCAGTATTTT. It yields the protein CASSQDRGSGTDTQYF. The genes are TRBV4-2 and TRBJ2-3; possible D gene TRBD2, 5 bases. Germline V gene lookup returns CDR1 LGHNA and CDR2 YNFKEQ. The V gene lost 0 bases and the J gene lost 1 base, with 11 bases spanning the gap. CDR3 length equals 16 residues.

The V and J genes are TRBV29-1 and TRBJ2-5, with D perhaps TRBD1 (6 bases). CDR3 size: 14 residues. The germline V and J ends were trimmed by 6 bases and 4 bases, with 18 bases remaining between them. Per germline, CDR1 SQVTM and CDR2 ANQGSEA. Here the CDR3 DNA reads TGCAGCGTCCTGCTCGCAACAGGGCCAGAGACCCAGTACTTC. This sequence encodes CSVLLATGPETQYF.

The chain joins TRBV18 to TRBJ1-1; 10 bases line up with TRBD1. Trimming removed 3 bases from V and 11 bases from J; junction bases left unmatched: 6. The CDR3 is 13 amino acids. CDR1 and CDR2 (germline): KGHSH, LQKENI. The CDR3 is CASSPRDRGYAFF. The CDR3 DNA is TGTGCCAGCTCACCCCGGGACAGGGGTTATGCTTTCTTT.

The chain joins TRBV29-1 to TRBJ1-1, with a weak D call TRBD1 (5 bases). From germline, CDR1 is SQVTM and CDR2 ANQGSEA. The CDR3 has 13 residues. The V end was cut by 7 bases, the J end by 4 bases, with 16 bases between. In nucleotides, the CDR3 is TGCAGCGGGGGGGTAGCTGGCAGCACTGAAGCTTTCTTT. This translates into CSGGVAGSTEAFF.